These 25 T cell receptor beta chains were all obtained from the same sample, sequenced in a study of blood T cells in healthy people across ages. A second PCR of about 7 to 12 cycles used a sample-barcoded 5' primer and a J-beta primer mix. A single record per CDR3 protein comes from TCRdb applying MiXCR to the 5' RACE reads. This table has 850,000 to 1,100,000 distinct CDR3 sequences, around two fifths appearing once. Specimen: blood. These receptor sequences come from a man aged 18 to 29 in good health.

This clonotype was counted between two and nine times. CDR3 nucleotides: TGTGCCAGCAGTCCGGCGACAGGGGGGAACACTGAAGCTTTCTTT. Translation gives CASSPATGGNTEAFF. The chain combines TRBV6-6 with TRBJ1-1, with 9 bases that match TRBD1. This CDR3 is 15 amino acids long. V shed 5 bases, J shed 1 base, and the junction held 5 bases outside the gene matches. Looked up from germline, CDR1 is MNHNY and CDR2 is SVGAGI (reference sequence).

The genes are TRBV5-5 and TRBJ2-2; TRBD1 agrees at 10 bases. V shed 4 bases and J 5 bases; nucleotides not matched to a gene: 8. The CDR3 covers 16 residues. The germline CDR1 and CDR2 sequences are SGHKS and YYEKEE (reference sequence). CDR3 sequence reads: CASSNRDRGQTGELFF. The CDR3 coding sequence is TGTGCCAGCAGCAACCGGGACAGGGGTCAAACCGGGGAGCTGTTTTTT.

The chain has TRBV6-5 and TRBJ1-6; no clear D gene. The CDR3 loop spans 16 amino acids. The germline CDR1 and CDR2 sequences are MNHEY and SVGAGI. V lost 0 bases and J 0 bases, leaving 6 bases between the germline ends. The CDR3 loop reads CASSYSPGSYNSPLHF. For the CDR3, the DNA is TGTGCCAGCAGTTACTCGCCGGGCTCCTATAATTCACCCCTCCACTTT.

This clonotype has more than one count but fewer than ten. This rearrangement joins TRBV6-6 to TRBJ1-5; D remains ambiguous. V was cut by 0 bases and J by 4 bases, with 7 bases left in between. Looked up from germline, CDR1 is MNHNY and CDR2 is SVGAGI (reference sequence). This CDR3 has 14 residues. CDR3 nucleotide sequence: TGTGCCAGCAGTTACTCGAACACGAATCAGCCCCAGCATTTT. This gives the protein CASSYSNTNQPQHF.

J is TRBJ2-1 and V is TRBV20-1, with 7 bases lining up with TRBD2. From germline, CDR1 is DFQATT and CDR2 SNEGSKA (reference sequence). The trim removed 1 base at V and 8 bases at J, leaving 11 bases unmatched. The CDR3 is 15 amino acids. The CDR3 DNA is TGCAGTGCTAGAGTCACTAGCGTAAAAGACGATGAGCAGTTCTTC. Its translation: CSARVTSVKDDEQFF.

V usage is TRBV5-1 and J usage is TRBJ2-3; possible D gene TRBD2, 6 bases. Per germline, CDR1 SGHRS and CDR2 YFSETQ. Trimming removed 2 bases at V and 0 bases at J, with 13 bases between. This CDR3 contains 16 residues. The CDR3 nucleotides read TGCGCCAGCAGCTTTAGCGGTGGGACTAGCACAGATACGCAGTATTTT. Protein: CASSFSGGTSTDTQYF.

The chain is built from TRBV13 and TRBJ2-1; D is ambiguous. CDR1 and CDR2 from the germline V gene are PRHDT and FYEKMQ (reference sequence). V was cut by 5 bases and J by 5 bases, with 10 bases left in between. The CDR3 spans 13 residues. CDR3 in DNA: TGTGCCAGCAGCCTTCCGTCGGACAATGAGCAGTTCTTC. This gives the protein CASSLPSDNEQFF.

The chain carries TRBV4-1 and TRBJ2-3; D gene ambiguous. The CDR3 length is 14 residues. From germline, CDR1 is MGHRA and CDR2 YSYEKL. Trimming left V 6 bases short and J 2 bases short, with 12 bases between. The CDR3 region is CASRDLGYTDTQYF. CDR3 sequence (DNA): TGCGCCAGCAGAGATTTGGGTTACACAGATACGCAGTATTTT.

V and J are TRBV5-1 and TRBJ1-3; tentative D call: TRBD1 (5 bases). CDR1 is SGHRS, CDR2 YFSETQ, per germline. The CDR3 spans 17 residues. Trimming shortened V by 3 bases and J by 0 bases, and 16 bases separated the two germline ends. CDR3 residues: CASSWDPSRGSGNTIYF. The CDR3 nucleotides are TGCGCCAGCAGCTGGGACCCCAGCCGGGGCTCTGGAAACACCATATATTTT.

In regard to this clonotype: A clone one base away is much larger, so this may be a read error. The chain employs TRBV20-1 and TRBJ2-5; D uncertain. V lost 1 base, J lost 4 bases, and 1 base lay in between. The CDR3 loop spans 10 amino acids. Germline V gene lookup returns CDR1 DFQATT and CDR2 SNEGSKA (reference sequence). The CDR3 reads CSARAETQYF. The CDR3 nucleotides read TGCAGTGCTAGAGCAGAGACCCAGTACTTC.

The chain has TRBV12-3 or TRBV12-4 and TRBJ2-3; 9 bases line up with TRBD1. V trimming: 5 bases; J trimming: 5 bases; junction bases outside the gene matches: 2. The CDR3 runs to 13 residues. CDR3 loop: CASSKTGGDTQYF. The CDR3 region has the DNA TGTGCCAGCAGTAAGACAGGGGGAGATACGCAGTATTTT.

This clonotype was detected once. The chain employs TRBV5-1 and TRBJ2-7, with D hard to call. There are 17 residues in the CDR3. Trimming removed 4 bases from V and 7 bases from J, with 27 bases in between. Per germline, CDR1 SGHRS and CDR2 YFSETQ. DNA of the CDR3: TGCGCCAGCAGCCCTCACGGCACAACCAGCTCCTACAATGAGCAGTACTTC. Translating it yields CASSPHGTTSSYNEQYF.

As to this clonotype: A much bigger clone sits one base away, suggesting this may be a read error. CDR3 nucleotide sequence: TGCAGCGTTGGACTGACTAGCGGGGTTAATGAGCAGTACTTC. Its protein product is CSVGLTSGVNEQYF. V is TRBV29-1 and J is TRBJ2-7; 11 nucleotides align to TRBD2. Germline V CDR1 and CDR2: SQVTM, ANQGSEA. The V segment lost 4 bases and the J segment 7 bases; nucleotides outside the gene matches: 9. The CDR3 contains 14 residues.

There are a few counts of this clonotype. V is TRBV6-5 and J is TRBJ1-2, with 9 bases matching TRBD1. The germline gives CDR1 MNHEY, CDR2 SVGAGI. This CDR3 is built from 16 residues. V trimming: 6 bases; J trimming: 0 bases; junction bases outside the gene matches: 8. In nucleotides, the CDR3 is TGTGCCAGCAGCTTACAGGGGGCGAGGTCTAACTATGGCTACACCTTC. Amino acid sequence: CASSLQGARSNYGYTF.

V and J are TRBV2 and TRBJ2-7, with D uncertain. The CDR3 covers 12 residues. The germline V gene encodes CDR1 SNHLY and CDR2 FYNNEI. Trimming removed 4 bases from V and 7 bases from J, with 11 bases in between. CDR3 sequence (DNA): TGTGCCAGCAGTGGGGCTGAGAATGAGCAGTACTTC. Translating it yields CASSGAENEQYF.

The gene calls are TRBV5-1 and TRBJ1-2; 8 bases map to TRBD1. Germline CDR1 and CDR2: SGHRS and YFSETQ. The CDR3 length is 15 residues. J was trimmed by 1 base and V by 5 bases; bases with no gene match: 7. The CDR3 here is CASRKSGQDNYGYTF. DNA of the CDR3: TGCGCCAGCAGAAAGTCGGGACAGGATAACTATGGCTACACCTTC.

CDR3 region: CASLTGYIQNTEAFF. CDR3 sequence (DNA): TGTGCCAGCCTAACAGGATATATTCAGAACACTGAAGCTTTCTTT. V gene TRBV2 combines with J gene TRBJ1-1; a possible D gene is TRBD1 (5 bases). CDR3 length: 15 residues. Germline V gives CDR1 SNHLY, CDR2 FYNNEI. Trimming shortened V by 8 bases and J by 1 base, and 17 bases separated the two germline ends.

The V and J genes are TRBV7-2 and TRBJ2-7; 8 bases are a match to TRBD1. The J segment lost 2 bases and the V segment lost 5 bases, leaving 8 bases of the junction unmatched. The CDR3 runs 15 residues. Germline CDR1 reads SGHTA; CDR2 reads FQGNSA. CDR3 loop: CASSLRQGSTYEQYF. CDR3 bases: TGTGCCAGCAGCCTCAGACAGGGGTCGACCTACGAGCAGTACTTC. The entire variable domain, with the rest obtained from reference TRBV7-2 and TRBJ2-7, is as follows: GAGVSQSPSNKVTEKGKDVELRCDPISGHTALYWYRQSLGQGLEFLIYFQGNSAPDKSGLPSDRFSAERTGGSVSTLTIQRTQQEDSAVYLCASSLRQGSTYEQYFGPGTRLTVT.

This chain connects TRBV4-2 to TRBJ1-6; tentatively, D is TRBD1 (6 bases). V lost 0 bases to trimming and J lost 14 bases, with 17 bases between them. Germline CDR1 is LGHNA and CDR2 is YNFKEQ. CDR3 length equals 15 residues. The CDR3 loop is CASSQDQAPDSTLHF. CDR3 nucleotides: TGTGCCAGCAGCCAAGATCAGGCCCCGGACAGCACCCTCCACTTT.

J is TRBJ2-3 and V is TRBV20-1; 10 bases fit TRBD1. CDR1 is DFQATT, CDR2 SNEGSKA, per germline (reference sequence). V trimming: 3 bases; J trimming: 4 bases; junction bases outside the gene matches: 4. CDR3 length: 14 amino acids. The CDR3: CSARGQGFADTQYF. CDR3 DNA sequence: TGCAGTGCTAGGGGACAGGGGTTCGCAGATACGCAGTATTTT.

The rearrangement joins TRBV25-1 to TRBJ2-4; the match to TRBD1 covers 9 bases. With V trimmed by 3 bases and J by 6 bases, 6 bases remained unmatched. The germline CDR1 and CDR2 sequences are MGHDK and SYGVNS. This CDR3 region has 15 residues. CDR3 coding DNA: TGTGCCAGCAGTGACGACAGGGGGTGGGGAAACATTCAGTACTTC. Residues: CASSDDRGWGNIQYF. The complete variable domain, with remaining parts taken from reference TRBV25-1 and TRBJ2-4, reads EADIYQTPRYLVIGTGKKITLECSQTMGHDKMYWYQQDPGMELHLIHYSYGVNSTEKGDLSSESTVSRIRTEHFPLTLESARPSHTSQYLCASSDDRGWGNIQYFGAGTRLSVL.

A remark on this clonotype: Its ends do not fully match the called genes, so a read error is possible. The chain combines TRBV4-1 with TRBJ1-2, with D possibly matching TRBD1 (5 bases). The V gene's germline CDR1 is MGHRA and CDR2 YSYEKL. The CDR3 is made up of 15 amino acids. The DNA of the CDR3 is TGCGCCAGCAGCCAGGTACTCGGGACTGACTATGGCTTCACCTTC. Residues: CASSQVLGTDYGFTF.

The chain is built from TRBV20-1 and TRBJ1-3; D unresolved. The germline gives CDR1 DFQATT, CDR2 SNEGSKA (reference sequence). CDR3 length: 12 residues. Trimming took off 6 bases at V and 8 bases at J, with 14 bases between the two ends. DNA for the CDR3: TGCAGTGCCATGGCTATGGAGGACACCATATATTTT. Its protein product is CSAMAMEDTIYF.

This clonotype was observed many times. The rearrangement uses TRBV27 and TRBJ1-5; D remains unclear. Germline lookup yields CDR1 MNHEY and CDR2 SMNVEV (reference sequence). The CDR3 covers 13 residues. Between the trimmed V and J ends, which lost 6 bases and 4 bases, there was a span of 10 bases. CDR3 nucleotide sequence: TGTGCCAGCAGCTTGTCCGGAAATCAGCCCCAGCATTTT. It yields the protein CASSLSGNQPQHF.

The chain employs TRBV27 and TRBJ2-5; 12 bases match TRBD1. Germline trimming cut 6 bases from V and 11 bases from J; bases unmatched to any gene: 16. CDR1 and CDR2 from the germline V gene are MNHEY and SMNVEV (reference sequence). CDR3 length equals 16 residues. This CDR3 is CASSGPGQGAWNEQYF. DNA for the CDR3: TGTGCCAGCAGCGGTCCGGGACAGGGGGCGTGGAATGAGCAGTACTTC.